This T cell receptor (beta chain) appears in the sequencing data of a study of blood T cell repertoires in COVID-19. The wider study: The United States, Italy and Spain supplied acute and convalescent COVID-19 samples. Nucleic acid was either cDNA or gDNA, and it came from T cells, B-cell-depleted T cells, or PBMCs.

Original processing methods: The authors estimated nucleated cell counts from reference gene primer amplification. The method was immunoSEQ multiplex PCR; TCRdb's version includes in-frame clones alone and lacks a portion of them. V and J calls plus clone size are reproduced from that table; the DNA served to infer D and trimming. This sample has 50,000 to 75,000 clones, with about 92% found just once. The germline gives CDR1 MNHEY, CDR2 SMNVEV (reference sequence). The ends were cut back, 2 bases at V and 6 bases at J, with 14 bases in the middle. The CDR3 is 14 amino acids. Sequencing used peripheral blood. The TCR comes from a middle-aged man with active COVID-19. The chain links TRBV27 to TRBJ2-7; tentative D call: TRBD2 (5 bases). CDR3 DNA: TGTGCCAGCAGTTTAACGGGGTCCTTTCGCGAGCAGTACTTC. It specifies CASSLTGSFREQYF.